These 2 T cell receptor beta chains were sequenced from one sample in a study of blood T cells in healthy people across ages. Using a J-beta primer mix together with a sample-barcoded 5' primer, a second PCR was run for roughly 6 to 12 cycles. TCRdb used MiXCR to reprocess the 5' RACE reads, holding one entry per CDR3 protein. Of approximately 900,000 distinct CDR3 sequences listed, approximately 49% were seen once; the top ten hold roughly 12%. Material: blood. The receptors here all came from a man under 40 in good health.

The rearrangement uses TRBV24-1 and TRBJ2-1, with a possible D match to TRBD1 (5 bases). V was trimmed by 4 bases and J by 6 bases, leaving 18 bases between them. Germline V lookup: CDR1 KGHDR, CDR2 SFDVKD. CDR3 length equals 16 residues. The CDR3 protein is CATSEFGALSPNEQFF. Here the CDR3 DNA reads TGTGCCACCAGTGAATTTGGGGCCCTAAGTCCCAATGAGCAGTTCTTC.

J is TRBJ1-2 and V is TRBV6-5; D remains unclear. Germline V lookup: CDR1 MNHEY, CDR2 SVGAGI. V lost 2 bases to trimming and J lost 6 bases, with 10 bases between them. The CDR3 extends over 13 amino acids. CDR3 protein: CASSYERHDGYTF. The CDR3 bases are TGTGCCAGCAGTTACGAAAGGCATGATGGCTACACCTTC.